The 11 T cell receptor beta chains presented below share a single source sample, sequenced in a study of blood T cells in healthy people across ages. A second PCR of roughly 7 to 11 cycles used a sample-barcoded 5' primer and a J-beta primer mix. From the 5' RACE reads, TCRdb called clonotypes with MiXCR, one entry per CDR3 protein. The sample lists about 1.7 million distinct CDR3 sequences; 25% to 30% were seen once. The sequencing sample was made of blood. These receptors all stem from a woman younger than 45 in good health.

The gene calls are TRBV5-1 and TRBJ1-2, with a tentative D call TRBD1 (5 bases). This CDR3 comprises 15 residues. V lost 4 bases and J lost 8, with 21 bases in between. Per the germline V gene, CDR1 is SGHRS and CDR2 is YFSETQ. CDR3 sequence: CASSRGSGAQDGYTF. CDR3 DNA sequence: TGCGCCAGCAGCAGGGGCAGCGGGGCGCAGGACGGCTACACCTTC.

The V call is TRBV15, the J call TRBJ2-7; D gene ambiguous. V was cut by 0 bases and J by 7 bases, with 7 bases left in between. The CDR3 spans 12 residues. Germline CDR1 is LNHNV and CDR2 is YYDKDF (reference sequence). CDR3 region: CATSREVSEQYF. Written as DNA, the CDR3 is TGTGCCACCAGCAGAGAGGTCAGTGAGCAGTACTTC.

Notes on this clonotype: Germline and junction disagree at one end, which may indicate a read error. CDR3 protein: CSVYLADTVTQYF. The CDR3 bases are TGCAGCGTTTATCTAGCGGACACAGTTACGCAGTATTTT. The chain recombines TRBV29-1 with TRBJ2-3; 7 bases are a match to TRBD2. The germline V gene has CDR1 SQVTM and CDR2 ANQGSEA. This CDR3 spans 13 amino acids.

This clonotype was picked up many times. The rearrangement links TRBV12-3 or TRBV12-4 to TRBJ2-5; 11 nucleotides line up with TRBD2. The ends lost 3 bases at V and 6 bases at J; junction bases unmatched: 6. This CDR3 region has 15 residues. The chain's CDR3 is CASSFVLAGGQTQYF. The CDR3, as DNA: TGTGCCAGCAGTTTTGTTCTAGCGGGGGGACAGACCCAGTACTTC.

This clonotype appeared a few times. The chain is built from TRBV14 and TRBJ2-3; D remains ambiguous. The CDR3 sequence is 14 residues long. Germline assignment: CDR1 SGHDN and CDR2 FVKESK. Trimming shortened V by 1 base and J by 10 bases, and 15 bases separated the two germline ends. CDR3 nucleotides: TGTGCCAGCAGCCAAGGTCAGCGCAATGGACCGCAGTATTTT. This encodes CASSQGQRNGPQYF.

This clonotype was observed a handful of times. The rearrangement uses TRBV5-1 and TRBJ2-7, with 10 bases fitting TRBD1. Unmatched junction bases numbered 5, after V lost 0 bases and J lost 5 bases. The germline V gene has CDR1 SGHRS and CDR2 YFSETQ. This CDR3 contains 15 residues. This chain's CDR3 is CASSLGPGTGDEQYF. DNA for the CDR3: TGCGCCAGCAGCTTGGGACCCGGGACAGGGGACGAGCAGTACTTC.

This clonotype showed up just a few times. This sequence joins TRBV12-3 or TRBV12-4 and TRBJ2-1; the D gene is possibly TRBD2 (6 bases). V lost 5 bases, J lost 3 bases, and 14 bases lay in between. The CDR3 extends over 15 amino acids. DNA for the CDR3: TGTGCCAGCAGTGCGGGGACTTCGTTCTACAATGAGCAGTTCTTC. Its translation: CASSAGTSFYNEQFF.

This clonotype was seen more than once but under ten times. The CDR3 region is CASSSQGSGNTIYF. CDR3 nucleotide sequence: TGTGCCAGCAGTTCCCAGGGGTCTGGAAACACCATATATTTT. The V gene is TRBV28, the J gene TRBJ1-3; D possibly corresponds to TRBD1 (6 bases). Trimming removed 4 bases from V and 1 base from J, with 8 bases in between. Germline V gives CDR1 MDHEN, CDR2 SYDVKM. This CDR3 region has 14 residues.

V and J are TRBV7-8 and TRBJ2-7; weak D call: TRBD1 (5 bases). The V gene's germline CDR1 is SGHVS and CDR2 FQNEAQ. The CDR3 consists of 16 residues. Trimming took off 1 base at V and 2 bases at J, with 15 bases between the two ends. CDR3 sequence (DNA): TGTGCCAGCAGCTTAGAAAGGGGTCGGCAGCCCTACGAGCAGTACTTC. This gives the protein CASSLERGRQPYEQYF.

V gene TRBV2 combines with J gene TRBJ1-5; 7 bases match TRBD1. The CDR3 covers 13 residues. The trim removed 7 bases at V and 3 bases at J, leaving 3 bases unmatched. Germline-derived CDR1 and CDR2 are SNHLY and FYNNEI. DNA of the CDR3: TGTGCCAGCACGGGACAGAACAATCAGCCCCAGCATTTT. This gives the protein CASTGQNNQPQHF.

On this clonotype: This could be a read error, since a much larger clone is one nucleotide away. This rearrangement joins TRBV11-2 to TRBJ2-1; 9 bases match TRBD2. The end of the DNA fits TRBJ2-7 better, so the J call may be wrong. The CDR3 extends over 16 amino acids. Germline V CDR1 and CDR2: SGHAT, FQNNGV. In nucleotides, the CDR3 is TGTGCCAGCAGCTTTTTGCCAGCGGGGGGAAAAAATGAGCAGTACTTC. It specifies CASSFLPAGGKNEQYF.